One T cell receptor (beta chain) is described in this entry. Its specificity is not known. Per the germline V gene, CDR1 is LNHDA and CDR2 is SQIVND (reference sequence). V shed 9 bases and J shed 0 bases, with 6 bases lying between them. The CDR3 consists of 11 residues. Sequencing used immunoSEQ multiplex PCR; TCRdb keeps in-frame clones, though not all of them. The sample shows about 36,000 clones, 87% of them seen only once. This sample is part of a study of T cells in localized non-small cell lung cancer. Overall study results and limits: There were a median roughly 61 of the top 100 tumor clones appearing in adjacent lung. Heterogeneity remains possible, as sequencing covered one tumor region only. Compared with tumor, uninvolved adjacent lung displayed greater T cell clonality, ranking highest overall. Higher T cell density in the blood was associated with longer overall survival, whereas higher adjacent-lung clonality associated with shorter survival.

This receptor was taken from a woman aged 35-70 years with stage I lung adenocarcinoma. The sequenced sample was peripheral blood, obtained before any cancer treatment. The chain is built from TRBV19 and TRBJ2-7; no clear D. CDR3 nucleotide sequence: TGTGCCAGCGACCTCTCCTACGAGCAGTACTTC. Its translation is CASDLSYEQYF.